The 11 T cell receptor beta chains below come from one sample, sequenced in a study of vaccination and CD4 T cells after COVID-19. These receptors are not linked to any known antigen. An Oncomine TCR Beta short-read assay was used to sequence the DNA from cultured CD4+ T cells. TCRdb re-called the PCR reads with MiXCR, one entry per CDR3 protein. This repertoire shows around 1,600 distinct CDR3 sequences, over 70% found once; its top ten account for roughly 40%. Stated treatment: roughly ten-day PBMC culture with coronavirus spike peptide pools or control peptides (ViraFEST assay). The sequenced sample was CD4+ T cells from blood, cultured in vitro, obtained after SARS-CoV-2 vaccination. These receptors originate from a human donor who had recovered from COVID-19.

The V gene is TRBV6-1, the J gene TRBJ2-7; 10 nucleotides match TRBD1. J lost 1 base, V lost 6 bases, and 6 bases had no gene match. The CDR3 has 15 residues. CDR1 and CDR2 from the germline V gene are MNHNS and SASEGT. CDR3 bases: TGTGCCAGCAGCCTTCAGGGACAGGGGTCCTACGAGCAGTACTTC. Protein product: CASSLQGQGSYEQYF.

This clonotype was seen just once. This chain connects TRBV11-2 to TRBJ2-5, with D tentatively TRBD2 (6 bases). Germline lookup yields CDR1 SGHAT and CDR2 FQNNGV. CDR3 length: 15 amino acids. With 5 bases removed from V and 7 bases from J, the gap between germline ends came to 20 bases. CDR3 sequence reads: CASSQGRGAQGTQYF. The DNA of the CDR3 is TGTGCCAGCAGCCAAGGGCGCGGGGCCCAGGGGACCCAGTACTTC.

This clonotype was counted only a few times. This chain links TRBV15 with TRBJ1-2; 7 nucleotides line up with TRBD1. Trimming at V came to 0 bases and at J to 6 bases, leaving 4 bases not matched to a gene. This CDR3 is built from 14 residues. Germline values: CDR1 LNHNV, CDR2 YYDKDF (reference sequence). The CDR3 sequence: CATSRDRGRDGYTF. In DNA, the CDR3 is TGTGCCACCAGCAGAGATAGGGGGCGGGATGGCTACACCTTC.

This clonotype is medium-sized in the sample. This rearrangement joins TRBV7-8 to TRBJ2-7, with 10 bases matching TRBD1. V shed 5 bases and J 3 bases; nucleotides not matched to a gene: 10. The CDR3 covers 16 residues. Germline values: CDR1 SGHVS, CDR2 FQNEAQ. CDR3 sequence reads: CASSPPYRTGGYEQYF. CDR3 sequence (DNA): TGTGCCAGCAGCCCCCCTTATAGGACAGGGGGCTACGAGCAGTACTTC.

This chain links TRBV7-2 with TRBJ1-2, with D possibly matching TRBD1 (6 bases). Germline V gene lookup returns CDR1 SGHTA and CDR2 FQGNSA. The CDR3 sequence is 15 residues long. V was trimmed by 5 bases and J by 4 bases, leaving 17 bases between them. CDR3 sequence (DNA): TGTGCCAGCAGCACCATGACAGGCGCTCCCTATGGCTACACCTTC. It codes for CASSTMTGAPYGYTF.

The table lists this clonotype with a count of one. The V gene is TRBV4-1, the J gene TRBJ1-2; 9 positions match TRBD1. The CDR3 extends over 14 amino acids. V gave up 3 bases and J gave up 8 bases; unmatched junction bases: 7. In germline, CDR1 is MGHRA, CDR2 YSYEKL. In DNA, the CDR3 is TGCGCCAGCAGCCATATGGACAGGGGTGGGGGCTACACCTTC. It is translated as CASSHMDRGGGYTF.

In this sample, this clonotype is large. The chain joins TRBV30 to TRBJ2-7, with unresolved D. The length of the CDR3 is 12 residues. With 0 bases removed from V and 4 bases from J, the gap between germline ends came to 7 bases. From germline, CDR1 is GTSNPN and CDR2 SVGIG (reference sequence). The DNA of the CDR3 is TGTGCCTGGAGTGTAGATAGGTACGAGCAGTACTTC. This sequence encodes CAWSVDRYEQYF. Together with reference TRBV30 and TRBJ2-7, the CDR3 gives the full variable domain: SQTIHQWPATLVQPVGSPLSLECTVEGTSNPNLYWYRQAAGRGLQLLFYSVGIGQISSEVPQNLSASRPQDRQFILSSKKLLLSDSGFYLCAWSVDRYEQYFGPGTRLTVT.

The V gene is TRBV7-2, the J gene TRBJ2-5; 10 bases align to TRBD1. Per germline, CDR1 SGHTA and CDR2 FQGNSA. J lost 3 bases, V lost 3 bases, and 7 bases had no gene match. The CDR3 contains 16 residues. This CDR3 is CASSFRQGAGEETQYF. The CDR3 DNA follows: TGTGCCAGCAGCTTCAGACAGGGGGCAGGGGAAGAGACCCAGTACTTC.

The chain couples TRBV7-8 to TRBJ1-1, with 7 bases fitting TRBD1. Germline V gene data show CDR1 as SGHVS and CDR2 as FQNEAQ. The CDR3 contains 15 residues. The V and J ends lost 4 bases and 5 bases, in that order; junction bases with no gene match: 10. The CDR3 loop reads CASSSMLARGTEAFF. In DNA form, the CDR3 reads TGTGCCAGCAGCTCAATGTTAGCCAGGGGGACTGAAGCTTTCTTT.

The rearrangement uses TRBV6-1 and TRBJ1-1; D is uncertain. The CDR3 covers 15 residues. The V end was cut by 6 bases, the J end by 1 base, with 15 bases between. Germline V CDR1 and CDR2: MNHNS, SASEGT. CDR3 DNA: TGTGCCAGCAGCCCAGAGGTGGGTAAGAACACTGAAGCTTTCTTT. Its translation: CASSPEVGKNTEAFF.

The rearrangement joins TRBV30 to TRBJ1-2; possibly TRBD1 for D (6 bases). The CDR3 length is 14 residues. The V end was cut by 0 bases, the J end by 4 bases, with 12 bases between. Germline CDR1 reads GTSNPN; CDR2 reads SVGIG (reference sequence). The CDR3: CAWSVRGGTYGYTF. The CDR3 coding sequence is TGTGCCTGGAGTGTACGGGGGGGCACCTATGGCTACACCTTC.